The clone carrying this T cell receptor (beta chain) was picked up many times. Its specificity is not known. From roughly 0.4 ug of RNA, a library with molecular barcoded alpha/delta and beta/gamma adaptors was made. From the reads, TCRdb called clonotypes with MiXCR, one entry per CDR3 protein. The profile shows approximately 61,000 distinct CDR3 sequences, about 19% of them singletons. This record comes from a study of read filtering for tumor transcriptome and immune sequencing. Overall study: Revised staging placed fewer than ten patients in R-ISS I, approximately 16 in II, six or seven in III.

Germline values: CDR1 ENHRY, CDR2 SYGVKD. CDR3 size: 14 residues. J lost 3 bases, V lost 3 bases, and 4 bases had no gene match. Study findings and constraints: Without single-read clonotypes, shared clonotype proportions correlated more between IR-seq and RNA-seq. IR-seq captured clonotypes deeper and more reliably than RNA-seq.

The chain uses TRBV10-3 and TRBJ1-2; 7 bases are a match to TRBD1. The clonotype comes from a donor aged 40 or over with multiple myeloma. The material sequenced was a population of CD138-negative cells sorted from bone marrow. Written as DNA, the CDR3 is TGTGCCATCAGTGATAGGGACAGCTACTATGGCTACACCTTC. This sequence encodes CAISDRDSYYGYTF.